What follows are 8 T cell receptor beta chains derived from one specimen sequenced in a study of OX40 agonist ivuxolimab in advanced cancers. The assay was immunoSEQ multiplex PCR, and TCRdb's table has in-frame clones only and misses some. The data show some 67,000 clones, with 70% to 90% seen just once and 0.25% to 0.3% held by the top ten. Here the sequenced sample was CD4+ or CD8+ T cells sorted from blood, taken in a trial of the OX40 agonist ivuxolimab. These receptors originate from an adult with an advanced solid tumor such as melanoma, head and neck, liver or kidney cancer.

This clone appeared once. The genes are TRBV6-6 and TRBJ2-5; D perhaps matches TRBD2 (5 bases). The CDR3 runs to 13 residues. In germline, CDR1 is MNHNY, CDR2 SVGAGI (reference sequence). Trimming shortened V by 8 bases and J by 5 bases, and 15 bases separated the two germline ends. The CDR3 here is CASARARGETQYF. CDR3 sequence (DNA): TGTGCCAGCGCGCGGGCCCGGGGTGAGACCCAGTACTTC.

This clone was seen once. The CDR3 DNA reads TGTGCCATCAGTTCCACTAAGGGACTAGCGTTAAGCTCCTACAATGAGCAGTTCTTC. As protein: CAISSTKGLALSSYNEQFF. The chain combines TRBV10-3 with TRBJ2-1; 10 bases agree with TRBD2. This CDR3 contains 19 residues. Germline V lookup: CDR1 ENHRY, CDR2 SYGVKD. V lost 5 bases and J lost 0; bases outside the gene matches: 13.

The V and J genes are TRBV27 and TRBJ1-2, with D perhaps TRBD1 (6 bases). V lost 7 bases and J 0 bases, leaving 21 bases between the germline ends. The CDR3 extends over 17 amino acids. From germline, CDR1 is MNHEY and CDR2 SMNVEV (reference sequence). CDR3 sequence (DNA): TGTGCCAGCAAAAATCAGGGGCTCGGGAGAGCTAACTATGGCTACACCTTC. This gives the protein CASKNQGLGRANYGYTF.

This rearrangement joins TRBV6-5 to TRBJ1-1; no reliable D call. From germline, CDR1 is MNHEY and CDR2 SVGAGI. The V end lost 7 bases, the J end lost 4 bases, and 7 bases lay between the germline ends. The CDR3 has 11 amino acids. The CDR3 loop is CASISGTEAFF. The CDR3 region has the DNA TGTGCCAGCATCTCGGGCACTGAAGCTTTCTTT.

The V call is TRBV29-1, the J call TRBJ1-4; D gene unclear. CDR1 is SQVTM and CDR2 is ANQGSEA in the germline V gene. The germline V and J ends were trimmed by 4 bases and 4 bases, with 7 bases remaining between them. The CDR3 extends over 12 amino acids. The CDR3 loop reads CSVGTYNEKLFF. The CDR3 coding sequence is TGCAGCGTTGGGACCTATAATGAAAAACTGTTTTTT. The full variable domain, with the rest looked up from reference TRBV29-1 and TRBJ1-4, is SAVISQKPSRDICQRGTSLTIQCQVDSQVTMMFWYRQQPGQSLTLIATANQGSEATYESGFVIDKFPISRPNLTFSTLTVSNMSPEDSSIYLCSVGTYNEKLFFGSGTQLSVL.

The V gene is TRBV5-6, the J gene TRBJ1-1; D gene ambiguous. The length of the CDR3 is 14 residues. V was shortened by 2 bases and J by 5 bases, with 13 bases between the two germline ends. Germline CDR1 SGHDT, CDR2 YYEEEE. The CDR3 loop is CASSFTRGRTEAFF. The CDR3 DNA sequence: TGTGCCAGCAGCTTCACACGCGGAAGGACTGAAGCTTTCTTT.

The chain recombines TRBV5-4 with TRBJ1-3; the D gene is possibly TRBD1 (5 bases). The CDR3 runs to 17 residues. The V gene's germline CDR1 is SGHNT and CDR2 YYREEE (reference sequence). Trimming cost V 4 bases and J 0 bases, with 17 bases left between them. CDR3 bases: TGTGCCAGCAGCCCGGTCTCGGGGCCGAGCTCTGGAAACACCATATATTTT. Its translation: CASSPVSGPSSGNTIYF.

The CDR3 nucleotides are TGTGCTAGTGGTTTGACCTCCTACAATGAGCAGTTCTTC. This gives the protein CASGLTSYNEQFF. This chain uses TRBV12-5 with TRBJ2-1; no clear D gene. V lost 2 bases, J lost 0 bases, and 2 bases lay in between. The CDR3 consists of 13 residues. From germline, CDR1 is LGHNT and CDR2 FRNRAP.